Each of the 30 T cell receptor beta chains below was sequenced from the same sample in a study of neoadjuvant anti-PD-1 for oral cavity cancer. Only in-frame clones appear in the TCRdb table, and some are missing; sequencing was by immunoSEQ multiplex PCR. The table records about 16,000 clones, around three fifths of them present only once. The specimen was PBMCs, collected before nivolumab (anti-PD-1) treatment. These receptors came from a person between 40 and 85 years old with oral cavity squamous cell carcinoma.

The V call is TRBV13, the J call TRBJ1-4; 9 bases fit TRBD1. The CDR3 has 15 amino acids. V gave up 2 bases and J gave up 8 bases; unmatched junction bases: 6. Germline CDR1 and CDR2: PRHDT and FYEKMQ (reference sequence). This CDR3 is CASSLRGQGGEKLFF. CDR3 nucleotides: TGTGCCAGCAGCTTACGGGGACAGGGTGGAGAAAAACTGTTTTTT.

The table lists this clone with a few counts. Different DNA sequences within this sample yield the same CDR3. This chain joins TRBV6-1 and TRBJ1-5; TRBD1 aligns across 7 bases. Trimming at V came to 7 bases and at J to 1 base, leaving 4 bases not matched to a gene. Germline lookup yields CDR1 MNHNS and CDR2 SASEGT. This CDR3 is 14 amino acids long. In DNA, the CDR3 is TGTGCCAGCAATCCGACAGGGAGCAATCAGCCCCAGCATTTT. Translating it yields CASNPTGSNQPQHF.

The chain recombines TRBV6-5 with TRBJ1-2; perhaps TRBD1 as D (5 bases). The CDR3 contains 14 residues. CDR1 is MNHEY, CDR2 SVGAGI, per germline. Trimming pared 0 bases from V and 4 bases from J, leaving 9 bases between. The CDR3 DNA is TGTGCCAGCAGTTACTCGGGGGGTTCCTATGGCTACACCTTC. It codes for CASSYSGGSYGYTF.

The rearrangement uses TRBV19 and TRBJ1-1; 10 bases line up with TRBD1. Losses at the gene ends were 7 bases for V and 3 bases for J; bases not matched to a gene: 11. The V gene's germline CDR1 is LNHDA and CDR2 SQIVND (reference sequence). The CDR3 runs to 16 residues. The CDR3 protein is CASTLTGTGVDTEAFF. The CDR3 nucleotides read TGTGCCAGTACTCTGACCGGGACAGGGGTGGACACTGAAGCTTTCTTT.

The chain uses TRBV6-5 and TRBJ1-2, with D perhaps TRBD1 (6 bases). This CDR3 has 14 residues. CDR1 is MNHEY and CDR2 is SVGAGI in the germline V gene. Trimming stripped 6 bases from V and 2 bases from J, with 13 bases between. CDR3 DNA: TGTGCCAGCAGCGAGCCAGGACAGAACTATGGCTACACCTTC. Translation: CASSEPGQNYGYTF.

The CDR3 DNA reads as TGTGCCAGCGAAAGGGGGCCACTTACTAATGAAAAACTGTTTTTT. This translates into CASERGPLTNEKLFF. The V call is TRBV6-6, the J call TRBJ1-4; 7 bases match TRBD1. There are 15 residues in the CDR3. V was pared by 8 bases and J by 2 bases, with 8 bases of the junction left unmatched. Germline V CDR1 and CDR2: MNHNY, SVGAGI (reference sequence).

A few counts support this clone. The V and J genes are TRBV19 and TRBJ1-1; D might be TRBD1 (5 bases). Between the trimmed V and J ends, which lost 6 bases and 1 base, there was a span of 15 bases. The germline V gene has CDR1 LNHDA and CDR2 SQIVND (reference sequence). CDR3 length: 15 residues. CDR3 DNA sequence: TGTGCCAGTAGGTCAGTGGGGCAGCCGAACACTGAAGCTTTCTTT. Translating it yields CASRSVGQPNTEAFF.

This clone was picked up one time. The rearrangement links TRBV19 to TRBJ2-6; D may be TRBD2 (5 bases). The CDR3 length is 16 residues. The germline V and J ends were trimmed by 4 bases and 0 bases, with 10 bases remaining between them. In germline, CDR1 is LNHDA, CDR2 SQIVND (reference sequence). The CDR3 region has the DNA TGTGCCAGTAGTACAATGGGAGTCTCTGGGGCCAACGTCCTGACTTTC. It specifies CASSTMGVSGANVLTF.

This chain links TRBV15 with TRBJ1-1, with D unresolved. The CDR3 has 15 residues. Germline assignment: CDR1 LNHNV and CDR2 YYDKDF (reference sequence). The ends were cut back, 0 bases at V and 6 bases at J, with 14 bases in the middle. CDR3 nucleotide sequence: TGTGCCACCAGCAGAGATCTGGTCGACACGCCTGAAGCTTTCTTT. Translated: CATSRDLVDTPEAFF.

V gene TRBV5-1 combines with J gene TRBJ1-1; 7 bases match TRBD1. Germline V gene data show CDR1 as SGHRS and CDR2 as YFSETQ. The CDR3 is made up of 14 amino acids. J was trimmed by 6 bases and V by 2 bases; bases with no gene match: 7. The CDR3 loop reads CASSLGQVFSEAFF. The DNA of the CDR3 is TGCGCCAGCAGCTTAGGACAGGTTTTTTCTGAAGCTTTCTTT.

This chain uses TRBV29-1 with TRBJ2-3; 7 bases map to TRBD1. This CDR3 comprises 16 residues. The germline V gene encodes CDR1 SQVTM and CDR2 ANQGSEA. The junction had 14 bases not matched to a gene; V was cut back by 5 bases and J by 3 bases. CDR3 sequence (DNA): TGCAGCGTTCAAAACAGGGGCAGGGGTGAAACAGATACGCAGTATTTT. Translated, it gives CSVQNRGRGETDTQYF.

The chain employs TRBV10-3 and TRBJ2-4; 8 bases are shared with TRBD2. The CDR3 is 14 amino acids. Germline V gives CDR1 ENHRY, CDR2 SYGVKD. Losses at the gene ends were 6 bases for V and 5 bases for J; bases not matched to a gene: 6. CDR3 DNA: TGTGCCATCAGCCCTACAGCGGGAGAAAACATTCAGTACTTC. This encodes CAISPTAGENIQYF.

This clone was recorded only once. The CDR3 coding sequence is TGTGCCAGCAGTAGTAAGGGGGCAGGAGAGACCCAGTACTTC. This encodes CASSSKGAGETQYF. The chain links TRBV25-1 to TRBJ2-5, with 7 bases matching TRBD1. In germline, CDR1 is MGHDK, CDR2 SYGVNS. The CDR3 sequence is 14 residues long. The trim removed 5 bases at V and 4 bases at J, leaving 7 bases unmatched.

The gene calls are TRBV5-1 and TRBJ1-1; tentative D call: TRBD1 (5 bases). CDR1 and CDR2 from the germline V gene are SGHRS and YFSETQ. V was pared by 4 bases and J by 1 base, with 14 bases between. This CDR3 contains 15 residues. The CDR3 loop reads CASSPWDQGNTEAFF. The CDR3 bases are TGCGCCAGCAGCCCGTGGGACCAAGGGAACACTGAAGCTTTCTTT.

This clone was found a few times. V and J are TRBV6-5 and TRBJ2-1; the match to TRBD2 covers 11 bases. V shed 6 bases, J shed 5 bases, and the junction held 6 bases outside the gene matches. Germline V lookup: CDR1 MNHEY, CDR2 SVGAGI. The CDR3 has 15 amino acids. The CDR3 loop reads CASSLTSGSNNEQFF. CDR3 bases: TGTGCCAGCAGCCTTACTAGCGGGAGTAACAATGAGCAGTTCTTC.

The sample holds a few counts of this clone. V is TRBV10-3 and J is TRBJ2-7; 14 bases match TRBD2. The CDR3 loop spans 15 amino acids. Looked up from germline, CDR1 is ENHRY and CDR2 is SYGVKD. Trimming removed 6 bases from V and 4 bases from J; junction bases left unmatched: 5. CDR3 protein: CAISRTSGRIYEQYF. CDR3 in DNA: TGTGCCATCAGCCGGACTAGCGGGAGGATTTACGAGCAGTACTTC.

This clone was picked up a small number of times. This rearrangement joins TRBV6-5 to TRBJ2-1, with TRBD2 matching over 12 bases. Per the germline V gene, CDR1 is MNHEY and CDR2 is SVGAGI. V was clipped by 4 bases and J by 3 bases; unmatched bases: 1. The CDR3 is made up of 15 amino acids. The CDR3 nucleotides are TGTGCCAGCAGTTTGGGACTAGCGGGCTACAATGAGCAGTTCTTC. Translated, it gives CASSLGLAGYNEQFF.

V usage is TRBV29-1 and J usage is TRBJ1-5; no reliable D call. The CDR3 covers 13 residues. The V gene lost 0 bases and the J gene lost 7 bases, with 10 bases spanning the gap. Germline V gene sequence: CDR1 SQVTM, CDR2 ANQGSEA. The DNA of the CDR3 is TGCAGCGTTGAAGAGGGAGGGAGCCAGCCCCAGCATTTT. It yields the protein CSVEEGGSQPQHF.

The J gene is TRBJ1-5, the V gene TRBV19; D gene unclear. The length of the CDR3 is 17 residues. CDR1 is LNHDA and CDR2 is SQIVND in the germline V gene (reference sequence). Trimming left V 4 bases short and J 5 bases short, with 21 bases between. In DNA form, the CDR3 reads TGTGCCAGTAGTACTAAAACACCAAAGTCGGGCGATCAGCCCCAGCATTTT. Residues: CASSTKTPKSGDQPQHF. The full variable domain, completed using reference TRBV19 and TRBJ1-5, is DGGITQSPKYLFRKEGQNVTLSCEQNLNHDAMYWYRQDPGQGLRLIYYSQIVNDFQKGDIAEGYSVSREKKESFPLTVTSAQKNPTAFYLCASSTKTPKSGDQPQHFGDGTRLSIL.

The V gene is TRBV19, the J gene TRBJ1-1; tentatively, D is TRBD1 (5 bases). With 6 bases removed from V and 1 base from J, the gap between germline ends came to 9 bases. CDR3 length: 13 amino acids. Germline V lookup: CDR1 LNHDA, CDR2 SQIVND (reference sequence). CDR3 DNA: TGTGCCAGTAGCCAGACAGAGAACACTGAAGCTTTCTTT. Its protein product is CASSQTENTEAFF.

The chain carries TRBV30 and TRBJ1-5; D is ambiguous. The CDR3 length is 14 residues. Germline CDR1 GTSNPN, CDR2 SVGIG (reference sequence). V was pared by 2 bases and J by 5 bases, with 13 bases between. The CDR3, as DNA: TGTGCCTGGAGTAGGGAACCGGACCATCAGCCCCAGCATTTT. Its protein product is CAWSREPDHQPQHF.

The gene calls are TRBV29-1 and TRBJ2-1, with D possibly TRBD2 on 6 matching bases. Germline V CDR1 and CDR2: SQVTM, ANQGSEA. The CDR3 is made up of 16 amino acids. V was trimmed by 2 bases and J by 8 bases, leaving 22 bases between them. The CDR3 nucleotides are TGCAGCGTTGAATGGCGGTGGGGGGACCTACACCATGAGCAGTTCTTC. As protein: CSVEWRWGDLHHEQFF.

This clone was recorded a few times. This chain joins TRBV2 and TRBJ2-7; D could derive from TRBD1 or TRBD2 (6 bases each). Per the germline V gene, CDR1 is SNHLY and CDR2 is FYNNEI. The CDR3 loop spans 14 amino acids. Trimming cost V 5 bases and J 2 bases, with 13 bases left between them. In DNA, the CDR3 is TGTGCCAGCAGTACGAGGGGGGAGGCCTACGAGCAGTACTTC. It encodes CASSTRGEAYEQYF. Using reference TRBV2 and TRBJ2-7 for the parts outside the CDR3, the full variable domain is EPEVTQTPSHQVTQMGQEVILRCVPISNHLYFYWYRQILGQKVEFLVSFYNNEISEKSEIFDDQFSVERPDGSNFTLKIRSTKLEDSAMYFCASSTRGEAYEQYFGPGTRLTVT.

V usage is TRBV28 and J usage is TRBJ1-1; no reliable D call. Germline CDR1 is MDHEN and CDR2 is SYDVKM. The CDR3 is made up of 13 amino acids. V lost 2 bases, J lost 8 bases, and 12 bases lay in between. DNA for the CDR3: TGTGCCAGCAGTTTAGCCGACGGTGTAGAAGCTTTCTTT. Its translation is CASSLADGVEAFF.

This chain joins TRBV6-5 and TRBJ2-5; a possible D gene is TRBD2 (6 bases). Germline-derived CDR1 and CDR2 are MNHEY and SVGAGI. The V end lost 1 base, the J end lost 3 bases, and 12 bases lay between the germline ends. The CDR3 covers 15 residues. CDR3 in DNA: TGTGCCAGCAGTTACTTGGGAGGAGGAGAAGAGACCCAGTACTTC. Its translation is CASSYLGGGEETQYF.

V usage is TRBV7-3 and J usage is TRBJ2-7; D uncertain. Germline CDR1 reads SGHTA; CDR2 reads FQGTGA. CDR3 length: 16 residues. The V end was cut by 0 bases, the J end by 0 bases, with 12 bases between. The DNA for the CDR3 is TGTGCCAGCAGCTTAACACCTAGTGGCCTCTCCTACGAGCAGTACTTC. Residues: CASSLTPSGLSYEQYF.

The table lists this clone with a few counts. J is TRBJ2-7 and V is TRBV7-4; TRBD2 aligns across 8 bases. Per germline, CDR1 SGHVT and CDR2 SQSDAQ. The trim removed 5 bases at V and 4 bases at J, leaving 4 bases unmatched. The CDR3 extends over 13 amino acids. CDR3 region: CASSSSGIYEQYF. In DNA, the CDR3 is TGTGCCAGCAGCAGTAGCGGGATTTACGAGCAGTACTTC.

The genes are TRBV2 and TRBJ1-5; D is possibly TRBD1 (6 bases). Trimming removed 1 base at V and 2 bases at J, with 9 bases between. Looked up from germline, CDR1 is SNHLY and CDR2 is FYNNEI. The CDR3 runs to 15 residues. The CDR3, as DNA: TGTGCCAGCAGTGAAGGAGGGGGGGGCAATCAGCCCCAGCATTTT. Residues: CASSEGGGGNQPQHF.

The sample holds a few counts of this clone. The rearrangement uses TRBV6-5 and TRBJ1-1; 7 bases are a match to TRBD1. The V gene's germline CDR1 is MNHEY and CDR2 SVGAGI. V gave up 0 bases and J gave up 3 bases; unmatched junction bases: 1. There are 14 residues in the CDR3. The CDR3: CASSYSQGHTEAFF. CDR3 coding DNA: TGTGCCAGCAGTTACTCACAGGGGCACACTGAAGCTTTCTTT.

Only one count was recorded for this clone. The V and J genes are TRBV5-4 and TRBJ2-7; TRBD1 is a possible D gene (5 bases). This CDR3 spans 15 amino acids. Trimming stripped 4 bases from V and 2 bases from J, with 16 bases between. Looked up from germline, CDR1 is SGHNT and CDR2 is YYREEE (reference sequence). This CDR3 reads CASSTRQGGAYEQYF. CDR3 in DNA: TGTGCCAGCAGCACCCGGCAGGGTGGGGCCTACGAGCAGTACTTC. The full variable domain, in which reference TRBV5-4 and TRBJ2-7 provide the parts outside the CDR3, is ETGVTQSPTHLIKTRGQQVTLRCSSQSGHNTVSWYQQALGQGPQFIFQYYREEENGRGNFPPRFSGLQFPNYSSELNVNALELDDSALYLCASSTRQGGAYEQYFGPGTRLTVT.